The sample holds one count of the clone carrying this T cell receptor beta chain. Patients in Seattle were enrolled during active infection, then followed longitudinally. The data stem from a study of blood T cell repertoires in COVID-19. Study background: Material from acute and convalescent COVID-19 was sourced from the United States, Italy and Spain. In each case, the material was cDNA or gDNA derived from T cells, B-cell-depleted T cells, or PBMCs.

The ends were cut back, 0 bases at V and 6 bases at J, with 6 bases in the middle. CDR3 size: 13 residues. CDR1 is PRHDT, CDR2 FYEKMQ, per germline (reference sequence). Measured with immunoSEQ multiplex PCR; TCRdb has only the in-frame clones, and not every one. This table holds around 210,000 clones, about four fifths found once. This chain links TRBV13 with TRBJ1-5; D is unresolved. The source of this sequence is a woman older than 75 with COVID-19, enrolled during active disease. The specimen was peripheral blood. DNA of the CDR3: TGTGCCAGCAGCTTAGGCCCGGGTCAGCCCCAGCATTTT. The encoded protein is CASSLGPGQPQHF. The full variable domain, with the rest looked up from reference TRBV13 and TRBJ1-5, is AAGVIQSPRHLIKEKRETATLKCYPIPRHDTVYWYQQGPGQDPQFLISFYEKMQSDKGSIPDRFSAQQFSDYHSELNMSSLELGDSALYFCASSLGPGQPQHFGDGTRLSIL.